These T cell receptor beta chains were read from a single sample in a study of blood T cell repertoires in COVID-19. Clones were sequenced by immunoSEQ multiplex PCR, and TCRdb holds only the in-frame ones, with some missing. The table includes under 200,000 clones, just under 85% detected once. Specimen: peripheral blood. These receptors all stem from a woman at least 80 years old with COVID-19, enrolled during active disease. Each CDR3 is given with its conserved first and last residue. A D gene is named only where the DNA matches it firmly. Size is omitted from some rows. Given values are once, few, many or a class for expanded clones.

j_call clone_size d_call v_call cdr3_length cdr3_aa cdr3_nt
TRBJ2-3 . TRBD2 TRBV4-1 17 CASSSPLAGASTDTQYF TGCGCCAGCAGCTCTCCCCTAGCGGGAGCGAGCACAGATACGCAGTATTTT
TRBJ2-5 once . TRBV7-3 12 CASSPDRETQYF TGTGCCAGCAGCCCAGACAGAGAGACCCAGTACTTC
TRBJ1-6 . . TRBV6-5 13 CASSLTGGSPLHF TGTGCCAGCAGTTTAACAGGTGGTTCACCCCTCCACTTT
TRBJ2-2 . TRBD1 TRBV5-1 15 CASRRVRGHTGELFF TGCGCCAGCCGTCGGGTCAGGGGGCACACCGGGGAGCTGTTTTTT
TRBJ1-1 few . TRBV29-1 11 CSVSRNTEAFF TGCAGCGTCTCTAGGAACACTGAAGCTTTCTTT
TRBJ2-1 . TRBD1 TRBV3-1/TRBV3-2 15 CASSQVTGGRNEQFF TGTGCCAGCAGCCAAGTGACAGGGGGCCGGAATGAGCAGTTCTTC
TRBJ1-4 . . TRBV5-4 15 CASSFQGTTNEKLFF TGTGCCAGCAGCTTTCAGGGGACAACTAATGAAAAACTGTTTTTT
TRBJ2-1 . . TRBV21-1 17 CASSTDRDRTGPNEQFF TGTGCCAGCAGCACGGATAGGGACAGGACGGGGCCTAATGAGCAGTTCTTC
TRBJ1-1 . . TRBV11-2 15 CASSTGARVWRLSFF TGTGCCAGCAGCACGGGAGCGCGGGTTTGGCGGTTGTCTTTCTTT
TRBJ1-2 . . TRBV29-1 15 CSVESYRDFDYGYTF TGCAGCGTTGAAAGCTACAGGGATTTTGACTATGGCTACACCTTC